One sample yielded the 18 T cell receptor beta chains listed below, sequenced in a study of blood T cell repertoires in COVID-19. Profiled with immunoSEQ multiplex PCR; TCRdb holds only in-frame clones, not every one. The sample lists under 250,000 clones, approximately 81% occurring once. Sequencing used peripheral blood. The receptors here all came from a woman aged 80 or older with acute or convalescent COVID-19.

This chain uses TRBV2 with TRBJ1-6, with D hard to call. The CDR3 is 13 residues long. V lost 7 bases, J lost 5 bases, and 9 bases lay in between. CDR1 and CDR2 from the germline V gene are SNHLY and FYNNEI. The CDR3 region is CASTQVNNSPLHF. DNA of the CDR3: TGTGCCAGCACGCAGGTGAATAATTCACCCCTCCACTTT.

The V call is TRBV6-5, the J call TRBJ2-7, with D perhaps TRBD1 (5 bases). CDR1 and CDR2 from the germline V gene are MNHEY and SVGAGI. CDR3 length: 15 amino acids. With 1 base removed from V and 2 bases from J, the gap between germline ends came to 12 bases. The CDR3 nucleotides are TGTGCCAGCAGTTACTTCCAGGGTCCCCCCTACGAGCAGTACTTC. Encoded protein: CASSYFQGPPYEQYF.

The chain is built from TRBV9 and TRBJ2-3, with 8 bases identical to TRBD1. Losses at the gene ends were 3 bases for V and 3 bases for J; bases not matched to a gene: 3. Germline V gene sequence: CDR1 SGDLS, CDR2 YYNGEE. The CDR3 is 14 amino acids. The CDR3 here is CASSARQGTDTQYF. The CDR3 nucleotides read TGTGCCAGCAGCGCCCGACAGGGGACAGATACGCAGTATTTT. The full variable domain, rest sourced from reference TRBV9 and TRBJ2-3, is DSGVTQTPKHLITATGQRVTLRCSPRSGDLSVYWYQQSLDQGLQFLIQYYNGEERAKGNILERFSAQQFPDLHSELNLSSLELGDSALYFCASSARQGTDTQYFGPGTRLTVL.

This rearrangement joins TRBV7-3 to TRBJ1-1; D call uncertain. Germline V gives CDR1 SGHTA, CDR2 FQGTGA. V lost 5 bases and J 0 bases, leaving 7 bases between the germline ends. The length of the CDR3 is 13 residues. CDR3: CASSPGMNTEAFF. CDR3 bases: TGTGCCAGCAGCCCGGGGATGAACACTGAAGCTTTCTTT.

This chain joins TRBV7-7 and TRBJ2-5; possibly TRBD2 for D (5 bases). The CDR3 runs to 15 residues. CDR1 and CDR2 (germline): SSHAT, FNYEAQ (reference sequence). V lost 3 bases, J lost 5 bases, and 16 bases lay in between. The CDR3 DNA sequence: TGTGCCAGCAGCTTCGGGGTCGGCCCCAGGGAGACCCAGTACTTC. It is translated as CASSFGVGPRETQYF.

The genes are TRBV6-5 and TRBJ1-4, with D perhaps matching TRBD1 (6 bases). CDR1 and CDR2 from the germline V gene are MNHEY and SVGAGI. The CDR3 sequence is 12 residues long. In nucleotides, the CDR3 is TGTGGAGTGGGGGCGAGGGGTGAAAAACTGTTTTTT. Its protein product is CGVGARGEKLFF.

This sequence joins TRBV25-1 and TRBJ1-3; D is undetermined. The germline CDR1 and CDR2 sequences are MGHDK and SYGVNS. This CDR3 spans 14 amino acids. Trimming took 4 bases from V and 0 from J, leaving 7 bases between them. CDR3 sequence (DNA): TGTGCCAGCAGTGGGCGGCTCTCTGGAAACACCATATATTTT. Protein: CASSGRLSGNTIYF.

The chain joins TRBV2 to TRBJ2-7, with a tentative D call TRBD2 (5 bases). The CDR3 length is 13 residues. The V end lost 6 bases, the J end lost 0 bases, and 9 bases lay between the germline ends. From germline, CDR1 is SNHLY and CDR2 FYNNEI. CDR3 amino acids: CASRGESSYEQYF. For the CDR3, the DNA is TGTGCCAGCAGGGGAGAGAGCTCCTACGAGCAGTACTTC.

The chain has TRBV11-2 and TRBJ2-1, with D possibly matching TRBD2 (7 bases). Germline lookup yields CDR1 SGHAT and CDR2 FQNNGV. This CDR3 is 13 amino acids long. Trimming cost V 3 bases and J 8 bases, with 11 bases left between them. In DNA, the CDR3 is TGTGCCAGCAGCTTCGGCGGGGGCTATGAGCAGTTCTTC. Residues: CASSFGGGYEQFF.

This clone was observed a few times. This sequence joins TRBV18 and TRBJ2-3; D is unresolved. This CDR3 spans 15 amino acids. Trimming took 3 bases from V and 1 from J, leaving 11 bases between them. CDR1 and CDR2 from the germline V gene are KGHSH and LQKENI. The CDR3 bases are TGTGCCAGCTCACCTCCCGGGTACGGCACAGATACGCAGTATTTT. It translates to CASSPPGYGTDTQYF.

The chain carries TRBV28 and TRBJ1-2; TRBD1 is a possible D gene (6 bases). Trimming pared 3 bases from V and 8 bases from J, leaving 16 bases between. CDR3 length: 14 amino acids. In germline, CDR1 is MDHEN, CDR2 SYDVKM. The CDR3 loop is CASSFVGAPGGYTF. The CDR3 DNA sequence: TGTGCCAGCAGTTTCGTGGGGGCGCCCGGGGGCTACACCTTC.

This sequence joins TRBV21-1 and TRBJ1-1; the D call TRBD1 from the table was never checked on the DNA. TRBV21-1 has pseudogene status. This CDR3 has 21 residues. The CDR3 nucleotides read TGTGCCAGCAGCAAAGCGCCCAAACTATATCCTGACAGGGTGTTGCGGACTGAAGCTTTCTTT. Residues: CASSKAPKLYPDRVLRTEAFF.

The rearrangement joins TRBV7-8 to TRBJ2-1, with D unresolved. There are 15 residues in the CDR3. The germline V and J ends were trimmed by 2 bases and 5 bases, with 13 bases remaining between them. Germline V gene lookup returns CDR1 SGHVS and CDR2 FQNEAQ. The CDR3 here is CASSLILGQNNEQFF. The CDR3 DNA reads TGTGCCAGCAGCTTAATTCTTGGCCAAAACAATGAGCAGTTCTTC.

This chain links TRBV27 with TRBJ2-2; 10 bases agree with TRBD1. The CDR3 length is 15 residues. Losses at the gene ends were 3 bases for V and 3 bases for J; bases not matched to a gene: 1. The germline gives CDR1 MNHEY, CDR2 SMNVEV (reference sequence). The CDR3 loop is CASSFGTGDTGELFF. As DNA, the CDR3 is TGTGCCAGCAGTTTCGGGACAGGGGACACCGGGGAGCTGTTTTTT.

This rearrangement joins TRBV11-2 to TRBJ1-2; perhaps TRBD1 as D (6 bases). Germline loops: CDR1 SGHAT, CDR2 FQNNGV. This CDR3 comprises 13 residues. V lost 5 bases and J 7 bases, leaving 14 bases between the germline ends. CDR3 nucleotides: TGTGCCAGCAGCCCTCCCACAGGGTTTGGCTACACCTTC. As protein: CASSPPTGFGYTF.

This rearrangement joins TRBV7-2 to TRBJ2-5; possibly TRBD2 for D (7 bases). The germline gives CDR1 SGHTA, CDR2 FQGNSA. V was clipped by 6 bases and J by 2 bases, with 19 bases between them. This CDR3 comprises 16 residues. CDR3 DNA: TGTGCCAGCAGTGTAGGGCGCGGGGGCCTTCAAGAGACCCAGTACTTC. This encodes CASSVGRGGLQETQYF.

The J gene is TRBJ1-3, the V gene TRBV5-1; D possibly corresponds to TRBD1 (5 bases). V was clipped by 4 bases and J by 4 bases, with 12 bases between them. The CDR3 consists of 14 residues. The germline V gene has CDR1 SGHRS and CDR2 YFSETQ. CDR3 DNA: TGCGCCAGCAGCCCGGAGGGGTCCGGAAACACCATATATTTT. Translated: CASSPEGSGNTIYF.

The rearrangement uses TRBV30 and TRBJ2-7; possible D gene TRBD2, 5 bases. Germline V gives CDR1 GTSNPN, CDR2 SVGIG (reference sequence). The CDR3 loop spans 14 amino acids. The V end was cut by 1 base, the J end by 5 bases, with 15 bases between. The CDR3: CAWSGLRGANEQYF. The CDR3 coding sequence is TGTGCCTGGAGTGGGTTACGGGGAGCTAACGAGCAGTACTTC.